This T cell receptor beta chain was profiled in a study of low-dose radiotherapy and immunotherapy resistance in tumors. The overall study: Cohort 1 patients were irradiated with 0.5 Gy fractions every 2 weeks to 6.5 Gy total. Oral aspirin 300 mg was taken by patients daily for four cycles from cycle 1 day 1.

TRAV and TRBV primers primed cDNA for both TCRalpha and TCRbeta. TCR amplification used about 18 PCR cycles, a constant-region primer and a V-primer adapter. TCRdb reprocessed the reads via MiXCR and lists one record per CDR3 protein. This table holds about 91,000 distinct CDR3 sequences, about 20% found once. The time point here: after trial treatment. Treatment defined: LDRT plus nivolumab, ipilimumab, low-dose cyclophosphamide and aspirin (RACIN trial). Patients who could take part had advanced solid tumors with no tumor-infiltrating lymphocytes. The CDR3 is made up of 11 amino acids. The receptor's source is a female donor with ovarian cancer. The J gene is TRBJ2-5, the V gene TRBV21-1. TRBV21-1 is a pseudogene segment. Specimen: PBMCs, collected after low-dose radiotherapy plus immunotherapy. CDR3 nucleotides: TGTGCCAGCAGTAAACCAGGGACCCAGTACTTC. Translating it yields CASSKPGTQYF.